These 27 T cell receptor beta chains were all obtained from the same sample, sequenced in a study of blood T cell repertoires in COVID-19. Generated by immunoSEQ multiplex PCR, the TCRdb table keeps only in-frame clones and is missing some. The top ten clones hold roughly 4.5% of a sample with 270,000 or so clones, roughly 89% of them seen once. Sequencing input: peripheral blood. All receptors derive from a woman between 40 and 55 years old who had recovered from COVID-19.

The chain employs TRBV4-1 and TRBJ2-1, with TRBD2 matching 8 bases. CDR1 and CDR2 from the germline V gene are MGHRA and YSYEKL. V lost 0 bases to trimming and J lost 9 bases; unmatched junction nucleotides: 13. The CDR3 totals 17 residues. The CDR3: CASSQEVVGSGVAEQFF. DNA of the CDR3: TGCGCCAGCAGCCAAGAGGTGGTAGGTAGCGGGGTTGCTGAGCAGTTCTTC.

The rearrangement uses TRBV5-1 and TRBJ2-1; TRBD2 agrees at 8 bases. After removal of 5 bases from V and 4 bases from J, the junction contained 8 bases not matched to a gene. Germline loops: CDR1 SGHRS, CDR2 YFSETQ. CDR3 length equals 15 residues. CDR3 loop: CASSTAGDPYNEQFF. CDR3 nucleotides: TGCGCCAGCAGTACAGCGGGGGATCCTTACAATGAGCAGTTCTTC.

The genes are TRBV7-9 and TRBJ1-4; 8 nucleotides match TRBD1. V lost 5 bases to trimming and J lost 6 bases; unmatched junction nucleotides: 5. CDR1 is SEHNR and CDR2 is FQNEAQ in the germline V gene (reference sequence). This CDR3 is 14 amino acids long. CDR3 residues: CASSPGTGYEKLFF. CDR3 sequence (DNA): TGTGCCAGCAGCCCAGGGACAGGTTATGAAAAACTGTTTTTT.

CDR3 in amino acids: CASSYEFQGREKLFF. The CDR3 bases are TGTGCCAGCAGTTACGAATTCCAGGGGAGAGAAAAACTGTTTTTT. V gene TRBV6-5 combines with J gene TRBJ1-4, with D possibly being TRBD1 (6 bases). The CDR3 has 15 residues. CDR1 is MNHEY and CDR2 is SVGAGI in the germline V gene. V lost 2 bases to trimming and J lost 8 bases, with 15 bases between them.

The rearrangement uses TRBV29-1 and TRBJ1-1, with 7 positions matching TRBD1. V was pared by 5 bases and J by 4 bases, with 7 bases of the junction left unmatched. Germline V gene lookup returns CDR1 SQVTM and CDR2 ANQGSEA. The CDR3 contains 13 residues. The CDR3 DNA follows: TGCAGCGTTTGGAGACAGGGAGGCACTGAAGCTTTCTTT. Protein product: CSVWRQGGTEAFF.

This clone was found a few times. The chain recombines TRBV7-2 with TRBJ2-1, with D maybe TRBD2 (5 bases). The V end lost 6 bases, the J end lost 9 bases, and 18 bases lay between the germline ends. The CDR3 is 14 residues long. Looked up from germline, CDR1 is SGHTA and CDR2 is FQGNSA. The CDR3 loop is CASSYGVPRGEQFF. The CDR3 nucleotides are TGTGCCAGCAGTTACGGGGTACCGAGAGGTGAGCAGTTCTTC.

V gene TRBV10-1 combines with J gene TRBJ2-1; 7 bases are a match to TRBD2. CDR1 and CDR2 from the germline V gene are WNHNN and SYGVQD (reference sequence). J gave up 3 bases and V 2 bases, and 13 bases lay outside the gene matches. This CDR3 region has 18 residues. CDR3 nucleotide sequence: TGCGCCAGCAGTGAGGGACTAGACGGCACTCAACTCTACAATGAGCAGTTCTTC. Its translation is CASSEGLDGTQLYNEQFF.

In its sample, this clone was seen once. The rearrangement joins TRBV7-8 to TRBJ1-5; no clear D. The CDR3 consists of 16 residues. Trimming removed 2 bases at V and 1 base at J, with 12 bases between. Germline V gives CDR1 SGHVS, CDR2 FQNEAQ. The CDR3 protein is CASSLLEAWSNQPQHF. In DNA, the CDR3 is TGTGCCAGCAGCTTACTGGAGGCTTGGAGCAATCAGCCCCAGCATTTT.

The chain has TRBV3-1 (or the pseudogene TRBV3-2) and TRBJ2-7; weak D call: TRBD1 (5 bases). The germline gives CDR1 LGHDT, CDR2 YNNKEL (reference sequence). The V gene lost 4 bases and the J gene lost 0 bases, with 19 bases spanning the gap. The CDR3 is 17 residues long. CDR3 bases: TGTGCCAGCAGCCGGACGAGTCAGGGCGGAAGCTCCTACGAGCAGTACTTC. Translation: CASSRTSQGGSSYEQYF.

V and J are TRBV30 and TRBJ2-1, with TRBD1 matching 10 bases. The CDR3 consists of 14 residues. The junction had 6 bases not matched to a gene; V was cut back by 2 bases and J by 8 bases. Germline V lookup: CDR1 GTSNPN, CDR2 SVGIG (reference sequence). The CDR3 spells CAWSSGQGSHEQFF. In DNA form, the CDR3 reads TGTGCCTGGAGTTCGGGACAGGGGAGTCATGAGCAGTTCTTC.

This chain uses TRBV28 with TRBJ1-2, with TRBD1 matching over 11 bases. Germline CDR1 is MDHEN and CDR2 is SYDVKM. This CDR3 comprises 17 residues. Germline trimming cut 7 bases from V and 3 bases from J; bases unmatched to any gene: 13. CDR3 coding DNA: TGTGCCAGCAACCCCCCACAGTGGGGACAGGGGGACTATGGCTACACCTTC. It specifies CASNPPQWGQGDYGYTF.

The table lists this clone with a few counts. The chain uses TRBV27 and TRBJ2-7; 10 nucleotides agree with TRBD1. With 8 bases clipped from V and 3 bases from J, the junction kept 4 bases outside the gene matches. Germline V CDR1 and CDR2: MNHEY, SMNVEV (reference sequence). This CDR3 has 13 amino acids. The CDR3, as DNA: TGTGCCAGCGGGGGACAGGGGATCTACGAGCAGTACTTC. This sequence encodes CASGGQGIYEQYF.

The chain links TRBV28 to TRBJ1-1; 7 positions match TRBD1. The CDR3 extends over 14 amino acids. CDR1 is MDHEN and CDR2 is SYDVKM in the germline V gene. With V trimmed by 5 bases and J by 5 bases, 8 bases remained unmatched. CDR3 amino acids: CASSPPGRGTEAFF. CDR3 nucleotides: TGTGCCAGCAGTCCCCCGGGCAGGGGGACTGAAGCTTTCTTT.

This clone was seen once. The V gene is TRBV19, the J gene TRBJ1-2; tentative D call: TRBD1 (5 bases). CDR1 and CDR2 (germline): LNHDA, SQIVND (reference sequence). Between the trimmed V and J ends, which lost 7 bases and 8 bases, there was a span of 20 bases. The CDR3 runs to 14 residues. CDR3 loop: CASTSRTGGVGYTF. The CDR3 DNA is TGTGCCAGTACCTCCCGGACGGGAGGGGTCGGCTACACCTTC.

CDR3 nucleotides: TGCGCCAGCAGCTGGGGGGTACTAAACTATGGCTACACCTTC. As protein: CASSWGVLNYGYTF. The chain recombines TRBV5-1 with TRBJ1-2; possible D gene TRBD1, 5 bases. Trimming stripped 3 bases from V and 2 bases from J, with 11 bases between. The CDR3 loop spans 14 amino acids. The germline V gene has CDR1 SGHRS and CDR2 YFSETQ.

This chain connects TRBV11-2 to TRBJ2-5; 7 bases fit TRBD1. CDR1 and CDR2 from the germline V gene are SGHAT and FQNNGV. J lost 4 bases, V lost 0 bases, and 8 bases had no gene match. The CDR3 spans 16 residues. CDR3 DNA sequence: TGTGCCAGCAGCTTAGATCTGACAGGGTTGGGAGAGACCCAGTACTTC. As protein: CASSLDLTGLGETQYF.

This clone was seen more than once but under ten times. The V call is TRBV28, the J call TRBJ2-1; the match to TRBD1 covers 11 bases. Germline V gives CDR1 MDHEN, CDR2 SYDVKM. The CDR3 loop spans 14 amino acids. V lost 5 bases to trimming and J lost 9 bases; unmatched junction nucleotides: 6. CDR3 in DNA: TGTGCCAGCAGTGTTCGGACAGGGGGCACTGAGCAGTTCTTC. This codes for CASSVRTGGTEQFF.

V usage is TRBV4-3 and J usage is TRBJ2-5, with D perhaps matching TRBD2 (6 bases). Trimming pared 0 bases from V and 2 bases from J, leaving 16 bases between. This CDR3 is 17 amino acids long. In germline, CDR1 is LGHNA, CDR2 YSLEER. DNA of the CDR3: TGCGCCAGCAGCCAAGATTGGTCGGCGGGAAGACAAGAGACCCAGTACTTC. Amino acid sequence: CASSQDWSAGRQETQYF.

The chain joins TRBV9 to TRBJ2-2; 7 bases are a match to TRBD2. This CDR3 spans 19 amino acids. Germline CDR1 SGDLS, CDR2 YYNGEE. V lost 0 bases, J lost 8 bases, and 19 bases stayed unmatched. CDR3 sequence (DNA): TGTGCCAGCAGCGTAGCTTTGGTGGGCGGGAGAAATGACGGTGGGGAGCTGTTTTTT. Translated, it gives CASSVALVGGRNDGGELFF.

The chain is built from TRBV3-1 (or the pseudogene TRBV3-2) and TRBJ1-6; D might be TRBD1 (6 bases). The V end was cut by 4 bases, the J end by 9 bases, with 19 bases between. The CDR3 totals 16 residues. The V gene's germline CDR1 is LGHDT and CDR2 YNNKEL (reference sequence). The CDR3 nucleotides are TGTGCCAGCAGCCCTTACTCAGGGGCCCCAAGTTCACCCCTCCACTTT. This sequence encodes CASSPYSGAPSSPLHF.

This chain joins TRBV7-6 and TRBJ1-1; possibly TRBD1 for D (6 bases). Germline V CDR1 and CDR2: SGHVS, FNYEAQ. The CDR3 extends over 15 amino acids. Trimming removed 5 bases from V and 4 bases from J, with 17 bases in between. The chain's CDR3 is CASSRDGGLGTEAFF. The CDR3 region has the DNA TGTGCCAGCAGCCGGGATGGGGGCCTGGGCACTGAAGCTTTCTTT.

This rearrangement joins TRBV29-1 to TRBJ2-5, with D unresolved. This CDR3 has 11 amino acids. Trimming left V 7 bases short and J 1 base short, with 7 bases between. Germline values: CDR1 SQVTM, CDR2 ANQGSEA. The CDR3 DNA follows: TGCAGCGCCCTAATCCAAGAGACCCAGTACTTC. It codes for CSALIQETQYF.

The chain's CDR3 is CASSYRQGADEQFF. DNA for the CDR3: TGCGCCAGCAGCTACCGACAGGGGGCGGATGAGCAGTTCTTC. This chain connects TRBV5-1 to TRBJ2-1, with 10 bases aligning to TRBD1. V trimming: 3 bases; J trimming: 8 bases; junction bases outside the gene matches: 5. Germline CDR1 reads SGHRS; CDR2 reads YFSETQ. This CDR3 has 14 residues.

This clone was seen a handful of times. The rearrangement links TRBV27 to TRBJ2-5; TRBD2 aligns across 10 bases. Germline CDR1 is MNHEY and CDR2 is SMNVEV (reference sequence). Trimming took 6 bases from V and 1 from J; bases not matched to a gene: 5. The CDR3 length is 15 residues. The CDR3, as DNA: TGTGCCAGCAGCCAAACTAGCGGGGCCCAAGAGACCCAGTACTTC. It translates to CASSQTSGAQETQYF.

This clone is a singleton in its sample. CDR3 in DNA: TGTGCCAGCAGTGAAAGACTAGTAAACACAGATACGCAGTATTTT. This sequence encodes CASSERLVNTDTQYF. The V and J genes are TRBV6-1 and TRBJ2-3; perhaps TRBD2 as D (6 bases). Germline assignment: CDR1 MNHNS and CDR2 SASEGT. The CDR3 extends over 15 amino acids. Trimming took 2 bases from V and 2 from J, leaving 11 bases between them.

V and J are TRBV14 and TRBJ1-2; 7 bases are a match to TRBD1. Germline trimming cut 3 bases from V and 8 bases from J; bases unmatched to any gene: 9. The CDR3 spans 14 residues. CDR1 and CDR2 from the germline V gene are SGHDN and FVKESK. In DNA, the CDR3 is TGTGCCAGCAGCCACCGGGACAGTGGGATGGGCTACACCTTC. Its protein product is CASSHRDSGMGYTF.

The chain joins TRBV5-4 to TRBJ2-2; D call uncertain. This CDR3 comprises 14 residues. Germline V gene lookup returns CDR1 SGHNT and CDR2 YYREEE (reference sequence). V was shortened by 0 bases and J by 3 bases, with 6 bases between the two germline ends. DNA of the CDR3: TGTGCCAGCAGCTTGGACTTGGACACCGGGGAGCTGTTTTTT. This codes for CASSLDLDTGELFF.